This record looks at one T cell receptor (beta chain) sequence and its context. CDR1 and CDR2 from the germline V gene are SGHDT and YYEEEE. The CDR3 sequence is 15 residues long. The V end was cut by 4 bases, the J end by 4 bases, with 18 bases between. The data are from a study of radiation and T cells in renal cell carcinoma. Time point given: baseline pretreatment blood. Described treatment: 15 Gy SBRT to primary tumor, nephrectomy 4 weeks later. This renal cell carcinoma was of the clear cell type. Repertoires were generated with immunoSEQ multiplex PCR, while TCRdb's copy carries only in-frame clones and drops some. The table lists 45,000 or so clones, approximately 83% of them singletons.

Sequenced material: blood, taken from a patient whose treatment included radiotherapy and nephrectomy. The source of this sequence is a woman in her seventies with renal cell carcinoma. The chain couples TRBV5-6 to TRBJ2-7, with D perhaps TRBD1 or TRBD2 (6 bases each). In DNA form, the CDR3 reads TGTGCCAGCAGCCCGGGTCGGGGGCCCGGTTACGAGCAGTACTTC. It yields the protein CASSPGRGPGYEQYF.